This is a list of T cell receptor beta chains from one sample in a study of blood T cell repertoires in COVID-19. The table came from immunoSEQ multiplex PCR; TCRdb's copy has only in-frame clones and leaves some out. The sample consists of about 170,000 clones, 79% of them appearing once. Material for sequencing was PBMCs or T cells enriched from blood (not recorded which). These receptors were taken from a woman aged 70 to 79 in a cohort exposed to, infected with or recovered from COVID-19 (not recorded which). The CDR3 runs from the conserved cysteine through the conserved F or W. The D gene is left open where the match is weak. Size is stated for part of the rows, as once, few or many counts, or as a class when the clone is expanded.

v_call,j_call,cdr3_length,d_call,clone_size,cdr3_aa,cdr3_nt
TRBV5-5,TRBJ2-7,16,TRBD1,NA,CASSWARQGTFYEQYF,TGTGCCAGCAGCTGGGCGAGACAGGGCACTTTCTACGAGCAGTACTTC
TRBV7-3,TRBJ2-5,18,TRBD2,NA,CASSYSNRLALSKETQYF,TGTGCCAGCAGCTACTCAAACCGACTAGCGTTAAGCAAAGAGACCCAGTACTTC
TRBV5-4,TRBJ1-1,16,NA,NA,CASSPEGGRGNTEAFF,TGTGCCAGCAGCCCGGAGGGGGGGCGAGGGAACACTGAAGCTTTCTTT
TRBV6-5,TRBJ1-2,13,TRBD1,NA,CASRKTGPYGYTF,TGTGCCAGCAGGAAGACAGGGCCCTATGGCTACACCTTC
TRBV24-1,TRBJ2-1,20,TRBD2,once,CATSETEGLAGGSSYNEQFF,TGTGCCACCAGTGAGACCGAGGGACTAGCGGGTGGGTCCTCCTACAATGAGCAGTTCTTC
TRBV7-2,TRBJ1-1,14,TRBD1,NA,CASSKTGSNTEAFF,TGTGCCAGCAGCAAGACAGGGTCGAACACTGAAGCTTTCTTT
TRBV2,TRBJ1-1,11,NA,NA,CASRWSTEAFF,TGTGCCAGCAGATGGAGCACTGAAGCTTTCTTT
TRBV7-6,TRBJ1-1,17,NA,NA,CASSPSSTGLMNTEAFF,TGTGCCAGCAGCCCGAGTAGCACAGGGCTAATGAACACTGAAGCTTTCTTT
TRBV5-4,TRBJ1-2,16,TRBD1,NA,CASTTKTGSRVYGYTF,TGTGCCAGCACCACTAAGACAGGGTCTCGCGTCTATGGCTACACCTTC
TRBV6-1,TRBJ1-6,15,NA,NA,CASSEAGLGNSPLHF,TGTGCCAGCAGTGAAGCGGGACTGGGGAATTCACCCCTCCACTTT
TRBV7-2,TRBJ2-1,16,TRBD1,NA,CASSLGGTGGYNEQFF,TGTGCCAGCAGCTTAGGTGGGACAGGGGGATACAATGAGCAGTTCTTC
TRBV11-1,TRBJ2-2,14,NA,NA,CASSYAGKRGELFF,TGTGCCAGCAGTTATGCGGGAAAGCGTGGGGAGCTGTTTTTT
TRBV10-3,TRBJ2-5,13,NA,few,CAISGTYQETQYF,TGTGCCATCAGTGGGACATACCAAGAGACCCAGTACTTC
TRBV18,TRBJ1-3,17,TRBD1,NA,CASSPPAGGYSGNTIYF,TGTGCCAGCTCACCACCGGCAGGGGGATACTCTGGAAACACCATATATTTT
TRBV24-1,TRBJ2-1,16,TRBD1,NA,CATSDYDRDVKNEQFF,TGTGCCACCAGTGACTATGACAGGGATGTGAAGAATGAGCAGTTCTTC
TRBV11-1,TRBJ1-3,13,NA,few,CASSYREGNTIYF,TGTGCCAGCAGTTACAGGGAAGGAAACACCATATATTTT
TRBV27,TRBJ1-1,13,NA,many,CASSSHGGTEAFF,TGTGCCAGCAGTTCTCATGGAGGGACTGAAGCTTTCTTT
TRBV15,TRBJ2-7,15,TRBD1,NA,CATSKSGQGRPEQYF,TGTGCCACCAGCAAATCGGGACAGGGAAGGCCCGAGCAGTACTTC
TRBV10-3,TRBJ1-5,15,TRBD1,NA,CAISDRGPQGQPQHF,TGTGCCATCAGTGATAGGGGGCCTCAGGGTCAGCCCCAGCATTTT
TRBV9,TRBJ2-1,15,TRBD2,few,CASSVGLAGGNEQFF,TGTGCCAGCAGCGTAGGCCTAGCGGGAGGAAATGAGCAGTTCTTC
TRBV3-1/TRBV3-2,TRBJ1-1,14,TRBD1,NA,CASGQGAGNTEAFF,TGTGCCAGCGGACAGGGGGCGGGGAACACTGAAGCTTTCTTT
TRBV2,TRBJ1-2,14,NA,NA,CASSFHRNNYGYTF,TGTGCCAGCAGTTTTCACAGGAATAACTATGGCTACACCTTC
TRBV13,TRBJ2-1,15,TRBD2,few,CASSSPTSGANEQFF,TGTGCCAGCAGCTCACCGACTAGCGGAGCCAATGAGCAGTTCTTC
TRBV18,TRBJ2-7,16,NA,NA,CASSPLPGGGSYEQYF,TGTGCCAGCTCACCACTACCAGGGGGAGGCTCCTACGAGCAGTACTTC
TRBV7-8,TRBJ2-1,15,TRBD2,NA,CASSRLAGTLNEQFF,TGTGCCAGCAGCAGACTAGCGGGGACGCTCAATGAGCAGTTCTTC
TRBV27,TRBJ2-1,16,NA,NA,CASSSPPGLLLNEQFF,TGTGCCAGCAGTTCCCCACCGGGACTCCTCCTAAATGAGCAGTTCTTC
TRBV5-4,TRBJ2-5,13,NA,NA,CASSLNSGETQYF,TGTGCCAGCAGCTTGAATAGCGGAGAGACCCAGTACTTC
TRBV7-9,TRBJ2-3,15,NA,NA,CASSLGALATDTQYF,TGTGCCAGCAGCTTAGGGGCACTAGCCACAGATACGCAGTATTTT
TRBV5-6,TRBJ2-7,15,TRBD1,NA,CASSRRTGPTYEQYF,TGTGCCAGCAGCCGGAGGACAGGCCCTACTTACGAGCAGTACTTC
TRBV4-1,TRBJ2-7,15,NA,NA,CASSGRVTGIREQYF,TGCGCCAGCAGCGGAAGGGTAACAGGGATACGCGAGCAGTACTTC
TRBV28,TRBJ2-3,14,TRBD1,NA,CASRVQGAGDTQYF,TGTGCCAGCAGAGTACAGGGGGCGGGAGATACGCAGTATTTT
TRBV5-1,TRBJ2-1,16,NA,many,CASSLEQGFSYNEQFF,TGCGCCAGCAGCTTGGAGCAGGGGTTCTCCTACAATGAGCAGTTCTTC
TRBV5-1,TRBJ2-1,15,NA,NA,CASSLSPGVIDEQFF,TGCGCCAGCAGCTTGAGTCCGGGAGTGATCGATGAGCAGTTCTTC
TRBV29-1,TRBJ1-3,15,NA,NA,CSVLGAGAFGNTIYF,TGCAGCGTTCTGGGAGCAGGGGCCTTTGGAAACACCATATATTTT
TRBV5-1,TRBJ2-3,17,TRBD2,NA,CASSLGLAGGPQDTQYF,TGCGCCAGCAGCCTCGGACTAGCGGGAGGGCCCCAAGATACGCAGTATTTT
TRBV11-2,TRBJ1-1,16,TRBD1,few,CASRPIRQGSNTEAFF,TGTGCCAGCAGGCCAATAAGACAGGGCTCCAACACTGAAGCTTTCTTT
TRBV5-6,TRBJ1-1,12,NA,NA,CAWRSGNTEAFF,TGTGCCTGGCGATCGGGGAACACTGAAGCTTTCTTT
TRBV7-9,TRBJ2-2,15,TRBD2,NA,CASAGLAVNTGELFF,TGTGCCAGCGCCGGGCTAGCGGTTAACACCGGGGAGCTGTTTTTT
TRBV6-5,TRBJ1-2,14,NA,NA,CASSTPGRVYGYTF,TGTGCCAGCAGTACCCCGGGGAGGGTCTATGGCTACACCTTC
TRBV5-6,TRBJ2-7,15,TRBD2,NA,CASSLGLGSSYEQYF,TGTGCCAGCAGCCTCGGACTAGGGAGCTCCTACGAGCAGTACTTC
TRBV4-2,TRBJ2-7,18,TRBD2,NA,CASSQASGRARGSYEQYF,TGTGCCAGCAGCCAAGCTAGCGGGAGGGCCAGGGGAAGCTACGAGCAGTACTTC
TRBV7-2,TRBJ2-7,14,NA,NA,CASSLSRDSYEQYF,TGTGCCAGCAGCTTATCCCGGGACTCTTACGAGCAGTACTTC
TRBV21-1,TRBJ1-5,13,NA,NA,CASTGGIHQPQHF,TGTGCCAGCACCGGAGGGATTCATCAGCCCCAGCATTTT
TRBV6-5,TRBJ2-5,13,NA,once,CASSYARGETQYF,TGTGCCAGCAGTTACGCCAGGGGAGAGACCCAGTACTTC
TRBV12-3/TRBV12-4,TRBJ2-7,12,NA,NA,CASSRLSYEQYF,TGTGCCAGCAGCCGACTCTCCTACGAGCAGTACTTC
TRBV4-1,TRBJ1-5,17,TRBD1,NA,CASSHIRDRVGNQPQHF,TGCGCCAGCAGCCACATCAGGGACAGGGTGGGCAATCAGCCCCAGCATTTT
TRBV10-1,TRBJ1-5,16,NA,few,CASSGDRTDSNQPQHF,TGCGCCAGCAGTGGAGACAGGACCGATAGCAATCAGCCCCAGCATTTT
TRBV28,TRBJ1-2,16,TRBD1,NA,CASSFPQGTGSDGYTF,TGTGCCAGCAGTTTCCCACAGGGGACGGGTTCGGATGGCTACACCTTC
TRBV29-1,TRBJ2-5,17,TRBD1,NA,CSVGSRDRQQYQETQYF,TGCAGCGTTGGGAGTAGGGACAGACAACAGTACCAAGAGACCCAGTACTTC
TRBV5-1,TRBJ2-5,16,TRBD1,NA,CASSLGAGQGIETQYF,TGCGCCAGCAGCTTGGGCGCGGGACAGGGGATAGAGACCCAGTACTTC
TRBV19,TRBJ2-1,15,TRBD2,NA,CASSIPAGGESEQFF,TGTGCCAGTAGTATTCCGGCGGGAGGGGAGAGTGAGCAGTTCTTC
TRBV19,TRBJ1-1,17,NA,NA,CASSIYGARGAATEAFF,TGTGCCAGTAGTATTTATGGGGCGCGGGGGGCTGCCACTGAAGCTTTCTTT
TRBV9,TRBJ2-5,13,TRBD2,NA,CASSVGGKETQYF,TGTGCCAGCAGCGTCGGGGGGAAAGAGACCCAGTACTTC
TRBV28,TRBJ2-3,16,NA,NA,CASTSGKRSGTDTQYF,TGTGCCAGCACCTCGGGAAAGCGGAGCGGCACAGATACGCAGTATTTT
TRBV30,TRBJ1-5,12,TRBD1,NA,CAWSSGGTHQHF,TGTGCCTGGAGTTCAGGGGGGACACACCAGCATTTT
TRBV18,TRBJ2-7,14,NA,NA,CASSPTFVNYEQYF,TGTGCCAGCTCACCGACATTTGTAAACTACGAGCAGTACTTC
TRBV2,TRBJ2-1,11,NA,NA,CASTFLNEQFF,TGTGCCAGCACCTTTCTCAATGAGCAGTTCTTC
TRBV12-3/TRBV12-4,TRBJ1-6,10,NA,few,CARGGAPLHF,TGTGCCAGGGGGGGGGCACCCCTCCACTTT
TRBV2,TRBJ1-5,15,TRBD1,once,CASSGDRGFNQPQHF,TGTGCCAGCAGTGGGGACAGGGGGTTCAATCAGCCCCAGCATTTT
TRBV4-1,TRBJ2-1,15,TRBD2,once,CASSLAGVRGNEQFF,TGCGCCAGCTCGCTAGCGGGAGTTCGGGGCAATGAGCAGTTCTTC